Sequencing of this TCR beta chain was carried out in a study of shared clonotypes between healthy human individuals. Overall study findings and caveats: Larger estimated richness was generally seen in naive subsets than in memory subsets. Of the naive CD4 clonotypes, roughly 5% were shared across a handful of donors.

CDR1 is MNHNS and CDR2 is SASEGT in the germline V gene. Trimming stripped 0 bases from V and 3 bases from J, with 9 bases between. The CDR3 runs to 14 residues. TCRdb's table, derived via immunoSEQ multiplex PCR, lists solely in-frame clones and lacks some. This sample carries hundreds of thousands of clones, around two thirds of them seen once, and the ten largest clones take 1.7%. With regard to this clone: What it binds is unknown.

This TCR was sampled from a woman aged 25 to 39 in good health. The rearrangement uses TRBV6-1 and TRBJ2-7; weak D call: TRBD2 (5 bases). Material: memory CD4+ T cells sorted from blood. The subset here: CD45RA-negative fraction. CDR3 amino acids: CASSEARTLYEQYF. CDR3 DNA: TGTGCCAGCAGTGAAGCGAGGACTCTCTACGAGCAGTACTTC.